This is a list of T cell receptor beta chains from one sample in a study of Tregs in tolerant kidney transplant recipients. The table came from immunoSEQ multiplex PCR; TCRdb's copy has only in-frame clones and leaves some out. The sample gives about 44,000 clones, about 95% of which show up once; around 0.35% is in the top ten. No antigens are known for them. Specimen: Tregs from blood cultured with allogeneic cells. These receptor sequences come from a human donor in good health. CDR3s include the opening cysteine and the closing phenylalanine or tryptophan.

>TRBV7-9
CASSGGGKPQHF
>TRBV5-4
CASSSGGFGQLTGELFF
>TRBV11-1
CASSFTTSGRFTDTQYF
>TRBV19
CASSIQSGSADTQYF
>TRBV27
CASSSWTSGRYNEQFF
>TRBV2
CASAAGGDYGYTF
>TRBV7-2
CASRNPDPPYEQYF
>TRBV10-2
CASSRGSMTDTQYF
>TRBV18
CASSPRGVLAGQLYGYTF
>TRBV5-4
CASSRGHTSGSRYEQYF
>TRBV5-4
CASSLEQRGYTF
>TRBV5-4
CASSFGGPNTGELFF
>TRBV7-9
CASGLAGVSEQFF
>TRBV18
CASSPPNRADEKLFF
>TRBV9
CASSVAVAGAGDTQYF
>TRBV7-2
CASSLAGQVVEAFF
>TRBV5-1
CASTGAGNEQFF
>TRBV20-1
CSAPGSRKTFF
>TRBV5-1
CASSLADTQYF
>TRBV6-4
CASSDSPNPLAVRGNEQFF
>TRBV4-1
CASSQDSLLGDEQFF
>TRBV6-5
CASRNTIQQFF
>TRBV6-1
CASETAGFTDTQYF
>TRBV6-5
CASSTTGTGKETQYF
>TRBV2
CASSEDSPAKTQYF
>TRBV19
CASRSTYSGNTIYF
>TRBV4-1
CASSRADGSHGYTF